This T cell receptor beta chain was obtained from a study of OX40 agonist ivuxolimab in advanced cancers. General notes on the study: Ivuxolimab was an agonistic, fully human IgG2 monoclonal antibody directed against OX40 (CD134), a costimulatory receptor. Intravenous ivuxolimab was administered to patients every 2 weeks at six dose levels: 0.01, 0.1, 0.3, 1.5, 3 and 10 mg/kg. Among the 52 dose-escalation patients, some 20 had hepatocellular carcinoma, approximately 15 melanoma, 9 renal cell carcinoma and 9 head and neck cancer. A male proportion of 82.7% and a mean age of approximately 61 years, ranging from about 20 to 80, were recorded for the dose-escalation cohort. Prior anti-PD-1, anti-PD-L1 or anti-CTLA-4 therapy was permitted, and 40% of dose-escalation patients had received checkpoint inhibitors. Partial responses occurred in three dose-escalation patients, of whom one had hepatocellular carcinoma and two had cutaneous melanoma. Peripheral TCRbeta sequencing aimed to test whether ivuxolimab altered TCR sequence diversity and caused clonal T-cell expansion. The paper describes the monotherapy dose-escalation part (N ≈ 50 patients) of the phase I trial of ivuxolimab.

The germline V gene (reference sequence) gives CDR1 as GTSNPN and CDR2 as SVGIG. The CDR3 measures 13 amino acids from cysteine to phenylalanine. Just CDR3 DNA is preserved here, 39 bases in frame from base 1. The junction shows trimming of 4 bases on V and 1 base on J, plus 7 bases between the germline ends. To sequence the TCRbeta CDR3 region, genomic DNA was isolated from the sorted cells. The immunoSEQ Assay was used to sequence the TCRbeta CDR3 regions. Held by TCRdb, this immuneACCESS table contains in-frame sequences only and omits some clones. Under half of the omission traces to an unresolved V gene where checked; the cause of the rest is unknown. The sample profile shows tens of thousands of clones; around 87% of them were found once. More than 4.5% of the sample is taken by the ten largest. About this clone: What this receptor recognizes is not known. The sample holds no much larger clone one base away, and base qualities are not on file.

The investigation overall reported the following: At doses of 0.1 to 3.0 mg/kg, clonal expansion of both CD4+ and CD8+ blood T cells was observed from baseline to week 6. Which antigens the clonally expanded peripheral T cells were specific for was not determined. Low levels of normalized T-cell clonal expansion were also seen in some patients who did not respond. In partial responders in the 0.1-3.0 mg/kg groups, normalized peripheral clonal expansion was found to be among the lowest, especially among CD8+ T cells. On average, CD8+ T cells showed more expanded clones than CD4+ T cells after ivuxolimab.

Patients with a history of autoimmune disease or receiving systemic immunosuppression were excluded from the trial. Peripheral blood for TCR sequencing was collected from all dose cohorts at baseline, on cycle 4 day 1, and on cycle 7 day 1. The samples were drawn from a first-in-human, open-label, multicenter phase I dose-escalation trial of ivuxolimab. Adults with locally advanced or metastatic head and neck squamous cell, hepatocellular, melanoma or renal cell carcinoma were enrolled in the trial. Before TCR sequencing, CD4+ T cells and CD8+ T cells from peripheral blood were sorted into separate populations.

The clonotype comes from an adult with an advanced solid tumor such as melanoma, head and neck, liver or kidney cancer. This material consisted of CD4+ or CD8+ T cells sorted from blood, taken in a trial of the OX40 agonist ivuxolimab. The V gene is TRBV30 and the J gene is TRBJ2-2, with the D gene too uncertain to name. The CDR3 region has the sequence CAWNRMNTGELFF. The DNA sequence is as follows: TGTGCCTGGAACCGGATGAACACCGGGGAGCTGTTTTTT.